The present TCR beta chain was sequenced within a study of immune evolution from preneoplasia to lung adenocarcinoma. The CDR3 covers 19 residues. The V gene's germline CDR1 is LGHNA and CDR2 YNFKEQ. With 4 bases clipped from V and 4 bases from J, the junction kept 14 bases outside the gene matches. The assay was immunoSEQ multiplex PCR, and TCRdb's table has in-frame clones only and misses some. Of fewer than 14,000 clones listed, approximately 86% are singletons. This clone was seen just once. The TCR sequence derives from an older person with lung adenocarcinoma. The V gene is TRBV4-2, the J gene TRBJ2-6; TRBD1 aligns across 9 bases. The specimen sequenced was FFPE minimally invasive lung adenocarcinoma tissue. CDR3 nucleotides: TGTGCCAGCAGCCTTGGGACAGGGCGTCGAGGTTCCGGGGCCAACGTCCTGACTTTC. Amino acid sequence: CASSLGTGRRGSGANVLTF.